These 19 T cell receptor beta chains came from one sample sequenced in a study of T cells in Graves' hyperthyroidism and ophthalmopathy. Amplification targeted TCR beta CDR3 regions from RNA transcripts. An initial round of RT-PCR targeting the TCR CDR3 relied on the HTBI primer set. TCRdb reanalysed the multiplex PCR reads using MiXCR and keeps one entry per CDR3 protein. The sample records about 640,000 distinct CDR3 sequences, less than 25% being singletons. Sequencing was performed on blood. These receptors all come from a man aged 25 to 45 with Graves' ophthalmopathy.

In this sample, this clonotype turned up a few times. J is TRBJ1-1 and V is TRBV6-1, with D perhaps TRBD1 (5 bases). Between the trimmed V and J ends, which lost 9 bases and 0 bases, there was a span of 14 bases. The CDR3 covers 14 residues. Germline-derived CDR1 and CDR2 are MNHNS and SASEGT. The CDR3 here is CASMTARMNTEAFF. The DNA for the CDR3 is TGTGCCAGTATGACAGCTAGGATGAACACTGAAGCTTTCTTT.

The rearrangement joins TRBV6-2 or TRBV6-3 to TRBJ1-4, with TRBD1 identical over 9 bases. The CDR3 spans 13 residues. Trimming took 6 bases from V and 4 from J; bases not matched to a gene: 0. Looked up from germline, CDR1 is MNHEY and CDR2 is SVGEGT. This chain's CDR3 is CASRDRGNEKLFF. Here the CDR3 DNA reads TGTGCCAGCAGGGACAGGGGTAATGAAAAACTGTTTTTT.

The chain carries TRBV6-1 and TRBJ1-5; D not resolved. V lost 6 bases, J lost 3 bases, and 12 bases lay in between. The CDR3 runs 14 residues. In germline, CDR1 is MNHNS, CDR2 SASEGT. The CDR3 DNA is TGTGCCAGCAGGGCAGAGTCGTCCAATCAGCCCCAGCATTTT. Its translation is CASRAESSNQPQHF.

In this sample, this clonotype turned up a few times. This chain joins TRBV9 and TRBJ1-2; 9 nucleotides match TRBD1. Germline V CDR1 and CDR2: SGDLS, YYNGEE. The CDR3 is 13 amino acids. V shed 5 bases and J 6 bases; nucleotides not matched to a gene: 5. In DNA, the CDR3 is TGTGCCAGCAGTCCCCGGACAGGGGATGGCTACACCTTC. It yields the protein CASSPRTGDGYTF. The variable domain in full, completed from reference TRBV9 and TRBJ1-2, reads DSGVTQTPKHLITATGQRVTLRCSPRSGDLSVYWYQQSLDQGLQFLIQYYNGEERAKGNILERFSAQQFPDLHSELNLSSLELGDSALYFCASSPRTGDGYTFGSGTRLTVV.

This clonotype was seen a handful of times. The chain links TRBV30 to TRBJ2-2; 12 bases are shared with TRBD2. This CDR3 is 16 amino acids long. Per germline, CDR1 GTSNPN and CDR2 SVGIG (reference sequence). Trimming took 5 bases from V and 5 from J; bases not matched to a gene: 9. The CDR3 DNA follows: TGTGCCTGGGAGGGACTAGCGGGTCGTCGGACCGGGGAGCTGTTTTTT. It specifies CAWEGLAGRRTGELFF.

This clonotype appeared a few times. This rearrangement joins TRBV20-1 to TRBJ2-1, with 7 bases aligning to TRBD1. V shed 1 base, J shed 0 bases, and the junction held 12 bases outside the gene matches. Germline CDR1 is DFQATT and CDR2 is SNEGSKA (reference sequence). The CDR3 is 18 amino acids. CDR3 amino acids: CSARGPGTDYSSYNEQFF. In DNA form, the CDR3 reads TGCAGTGCTAGAGGGCCAGGGACAGACTACTCCTCCTACAATGAGCAGTTCTTC.

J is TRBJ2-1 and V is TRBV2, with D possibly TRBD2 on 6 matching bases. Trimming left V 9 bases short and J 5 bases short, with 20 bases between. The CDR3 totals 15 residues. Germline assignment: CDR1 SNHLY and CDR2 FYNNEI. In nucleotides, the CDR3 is TGTGCCAGTCAGGCGGACTGGGGGGTGAACAATGAGCAGTTCTTC. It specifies CASQADWGVNNEQFF.

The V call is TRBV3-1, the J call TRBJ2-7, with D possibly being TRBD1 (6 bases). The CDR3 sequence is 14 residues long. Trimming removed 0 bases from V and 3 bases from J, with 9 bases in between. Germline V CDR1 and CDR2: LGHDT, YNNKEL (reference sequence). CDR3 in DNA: TGTGCCAGCAGCCAAGATGCAGGGGTCTACGAGCAGTACTTC. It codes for CASSQDAGVYEQYF.

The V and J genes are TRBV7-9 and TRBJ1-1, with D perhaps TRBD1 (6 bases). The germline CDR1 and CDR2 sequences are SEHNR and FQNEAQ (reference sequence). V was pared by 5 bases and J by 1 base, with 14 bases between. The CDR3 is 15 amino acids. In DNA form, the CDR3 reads TGTGCCAGCAGCCGCGTGGGGGCGCGGAACACTGAAGCTTTCTTT. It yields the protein CASSRVGARNTEAFF.

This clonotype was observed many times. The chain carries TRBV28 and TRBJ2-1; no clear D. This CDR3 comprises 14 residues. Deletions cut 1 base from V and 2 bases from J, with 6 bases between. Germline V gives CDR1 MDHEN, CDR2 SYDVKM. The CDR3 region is CASSLLETYNEQFF. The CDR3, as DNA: TGTGCCAGCAGTTTATTGGAGACCTACAATGAGCAGTTCTTC.

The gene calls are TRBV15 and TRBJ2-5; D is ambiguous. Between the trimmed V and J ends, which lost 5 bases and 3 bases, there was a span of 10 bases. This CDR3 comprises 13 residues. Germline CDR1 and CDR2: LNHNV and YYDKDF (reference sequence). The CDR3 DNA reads TGTGCCACCAGCCGCACGGCAGAAGAGACCCAGTACTTC. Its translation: CATSRTAEETQYF.

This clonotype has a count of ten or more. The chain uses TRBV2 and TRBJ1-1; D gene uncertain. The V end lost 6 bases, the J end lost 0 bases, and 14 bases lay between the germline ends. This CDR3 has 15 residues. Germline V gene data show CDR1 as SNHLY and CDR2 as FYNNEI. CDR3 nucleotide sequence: TGTGCCAGCAGCGATTGGGAAAGCCTGAACACTGAAGCTTTCTTT. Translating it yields CASSDWESLNTEAFF.

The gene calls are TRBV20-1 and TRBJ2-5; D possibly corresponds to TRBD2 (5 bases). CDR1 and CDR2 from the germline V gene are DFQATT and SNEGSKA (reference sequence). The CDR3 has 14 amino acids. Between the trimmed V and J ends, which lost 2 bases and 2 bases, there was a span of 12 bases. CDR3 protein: CSARSGEWQETQYF. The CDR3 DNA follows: TGCAGTGCTAGATCCGGGGAGTGGCAAGAGACCCAGTACTTC.

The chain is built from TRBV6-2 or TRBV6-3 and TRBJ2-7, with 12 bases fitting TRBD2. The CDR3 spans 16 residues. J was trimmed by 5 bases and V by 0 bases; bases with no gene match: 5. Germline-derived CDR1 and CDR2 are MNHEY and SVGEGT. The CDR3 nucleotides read TGTGCCAGCAGTTACTCCTTATGGACTAGCGGGGACGAGCAGTACTTC. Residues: CASSYSLWTSGDEQYF.

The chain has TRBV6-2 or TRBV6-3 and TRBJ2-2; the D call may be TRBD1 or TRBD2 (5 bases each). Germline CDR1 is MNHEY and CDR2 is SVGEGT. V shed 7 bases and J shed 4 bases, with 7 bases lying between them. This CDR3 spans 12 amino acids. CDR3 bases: TGTGCCAGCACAGGGACCACCGGGGAGCTGTTTTTT. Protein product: CASTGTTGELFF.

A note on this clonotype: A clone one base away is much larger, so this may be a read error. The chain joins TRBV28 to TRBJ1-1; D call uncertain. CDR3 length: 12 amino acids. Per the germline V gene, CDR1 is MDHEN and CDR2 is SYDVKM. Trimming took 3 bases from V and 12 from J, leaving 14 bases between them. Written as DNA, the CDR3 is TGTGCCAGCAGTTTTGGGCGGAAAATGACTTTCTTT. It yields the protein CASSFGRKMTFF.

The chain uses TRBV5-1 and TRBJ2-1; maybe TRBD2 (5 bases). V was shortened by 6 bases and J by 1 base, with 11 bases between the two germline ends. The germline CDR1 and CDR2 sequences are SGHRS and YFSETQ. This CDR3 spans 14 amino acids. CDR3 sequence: CASTSPGSYNEQFF. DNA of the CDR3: TGCGCCAGCACCTCCCCGGGGTCCTACAATGAGCAGTTCTTC.

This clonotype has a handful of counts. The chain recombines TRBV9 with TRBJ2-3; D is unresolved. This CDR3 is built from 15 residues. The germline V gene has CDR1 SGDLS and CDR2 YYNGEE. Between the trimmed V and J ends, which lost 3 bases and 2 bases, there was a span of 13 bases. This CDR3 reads CASSASYYFTDTQYF. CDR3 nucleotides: TGTGCCAGCAGCGCTAGTTACTACTTCACAGATACGCAGTATTTT.

CDR3 sequence: CASSLVTSGQRNEQFF. The CDR3 DNA sequence: TGCGCCAGCAGCTTGGTGACTAGCGGGCAGAGGAATGAGCAGTTCTTC. V gene TRBV5-1 combines with J gene TRBJ2-1; TRBD2 matches 10 bases. Germline CDR1 and CDR2: SGHRS and YFSETQ. V dropped 0 bases and J dropped 7; count of bases not matched to a gene: 7. CDR3 length: 16 residues. The variable domain in full, completed from reference TRBV5-1 and TRBJ2-1, reads KAGVTQTPRYLIKTRGQQVTLSCSPISGHRSVSWYQQTPGQGLQFLFEYFSETQRNKGNFPGRFSGRQFSNSRSEMNVSTLELGDSALYLCASSLVTSGQRNEQFFGPGTRLTVL.